These 8 T cell receptor beta chains came from one sample sequenced in a study of CD8+CD57+ T cells in acquired aplastic anemia. Both TCR beta VDJ combination and CDR3 sequence profiling were carried out. Genomic DNA was the template for this profiling. One entry per CDR3 protein results from TCRdb running MiXCR on the reads. This repertoire shows about 180,000 distinct CDR3 sequences, 40% to 55% found once; its top ten account for under 3%. Sequenced material: sorted CD4+, CD8+, or CD8+CD57+ T cells (not recorded which) from PBMCs. These receptors were collected from a human donor in good health.

In this sample, this clonotype turned up a few times. The CDR3 here is CAISESGRVTDTQYF. In DNA, the CDR3 is TGTGCCATCAGTGAGTCGGGCAGGGTCACAGATACGCAGTATTTT. The chain employs TRBV10-3 and TRBJ2-3, with a possible D match to TRBD1 (5 bases). Germline V gene sequence: CDR1 ENHRY, CDR2 SYGVKD. The length of the CDR3 is 15 residues. Trimming left V 0 bases short and J 2 bases short, with 9 bases between.

The V and J genes are TRBV7-9 and TRBJ2-5; TRBD1 agrees at 7 bases. Germline assignment: CDR1 SEHNR and CDR2 FQNEAQ (reference sequence). This CDR3 has 14 amino acids. Trimming took 1 base from V and 7 from J; bases not matched to a gene: 6. The DNA of the CDR3 is TGTGCCAGCAGCTTAGGGACAGGCGGCCGGACCCAGTACTTC. Amino acid sequence: CASSLGTGGRTQYF.

V and J are TRBV12-3 or TRBV12-4 and TRBJ2-1; 9 nucleotides align to TRBD1. CDR3 length: 15 residues. Unmatched junction bases numbered 9, after V lost 6 bases and J lost 6 bases. The CDR3 bases are TGTGCCAGCAGCTCTCCGGGACAGGGACCCAATGAGCAGTTCTTC. It codes for CASSSPGQGPNEQFF.

The rearrangement links TRBV29-1 to TRBJ1-4, with D possibly TRBD1 on 5 matching bases. The CDR3 has 13 residues. Looked up from germline, CDR1 is SQVTM and CDR2 is ANQGSEA. V lost 2 bases and J 8 bases, leaving 12 bases between the germline ends. The CDR3 spells CSVEQGRSEKLFF. The CDR3 region has the DNA TGCAGCGTTGAACAGGGCCGGTCAGAAAAACTGTTTTTT. Based on the CDR3 plus reference TRBV29-1 and TRBJ1-4, the full variable domain is SAVISQKPSRDICQRGTSLTIQCQVDSQVTMMFWYRQQPGQSLTLIATANQGSEATYESGFVIDKFPISRPNLTFSTLTVSNMSPEDSSIYLCSVEQGRSEKLFFGSGTQLSVL.

In this sample, this clonotype turned up many times. The chain joins TRBV11-3 to TRBJ1-1; tentatively, D is TRBD1 (5 bases). The germline V gene encodes CDR1 SGHNT and CDR2 YENEEA. Deletions cut 6 bases from V and 0 bases from J, with 14 bases between. The CDR3 extends over 15 amino acids. The CDR3 loop reads CASRANRTVNTEAFF. The CDR3 DNA reads TGTGCCAGCAGAGCTAACAGGACCGTGAACACTGAAGCTTTCTTT.

The DNA of the CDR3 is TGTGCCAGCACCTTACATACAGGGGGCGCGGGTACTGAAGCTTTCTTT. It translates to CASTLHTGGAGTEAFF. This rearrangement joins TRBV5-2 to TRBJ1-1; the table's D call TRBD1 went unverified against the DNA. TRBV5-2 is tagged as a pseudogene. The CDR3 is made up of 16 amino acids.

This chain's CDR3 is CASSRGQKGVFEQYF. CDR3 nucleotide sequence: TGTGCCAGCAGTCGCGGACAGAAGGGAGTCTTCGAGCAGTACTTC. V usage is TRBV2 and J usage is TRBJ2-7; tentatively, D is TRBD1 (6 bases). Trimming stripped 5 bases from V and 6 bases from J, with 20 bases between. The germline CDR1 and CDR2 sequences are SNHLY and FYNNEI. The CDR3 is 15 amino acids.

This clonotype was found a few times. This chain uses TRBV28 with TRBJ2-1; no clear D gene. With 5 bases removed from V and 4 bases from J, the gap between germline ends came to 12 bases. In germline, CDR1 is MDHEN, CDR2 SYDVKM. The CDR3 runs to 14 residues. The CDR3 loop is CASSSAAEYNEQFF. The CDR3 DNA reads as TGTGCCAGCAGTAGCGCGGCCGAGTACAATGAGCAGTTCTTC.